Listed below are T cell receptor beta chains from one sample, sequenced in a study of blood T cell repertoires in COVID-19. Only in-frame clones appear in the TCRdb table, and some are missing; sequencing was by immunoSEQ multiplex PCR. The sample records 100,000 to 150,000 clones, less than 90% being singletons. Sequencing input: peripheral blood. These receptors were collected from an elderly woman with acute or convalescent COVID-19. The CDR3 runs from the conserved cysteine through the conserved F or W. A D gene is named only where the DNA matches it firmly.

v_call	j_call	d_call	cdr3_aa
TRBV20-1	TRBJ2-3	TRBD1	CSAAPGQMQYF
TRBV3-1/TRBV3-2	TRBJ1-1	TRBD1	CASRAGQGPSTEAFF
TRBV2	TRBJ1-2	TRBD1	CASIPYRTGRYGYTF
TRBV25-1	TRBJ2-1	-	CASPGNEQFF
TRBV6-1	TRBJ1-6	-	CASSEAWNNGVSPLHF
TRBV7-9	TRBJ1-1	-	CASSVSMAGTEAFF
TRBV5-4	TRBJ2-3	TRBD1	CASSVGGFGTDTQYF
TRBV18	TRBJ1-5	-	CASSPRDTLFSNQPQHF
TRBV5-1	TRBJ2-2	TRBD2	CASSLRGGRDTGELFF
TRBV19	TRBJ2-1	TRBD2	CASSITSGYNNEQFF
TRBV20-1	TRBJ1-2	-	CTSPGGGYTF
TRBV15	TRBJ1-5	TRBD1	CATSRGDRGGNQPQHF
TRBV11-3	TRBJ1-2	TRBD1	CASSLDPGQGGNGYTF
TRBV5-4	TRBJ1-5	-	CASSLFTGGMSQPQHF
TRBV6-5	TRBJ2-2	TRBD1	CASSSGQGWLFF
TRBV7-9	TRBJ1-6	TRBD1	CASSLAGTGSSPLHF
TRBV28	TRBJ1-2	-	CASSPWSPPNYGYTF
TRBV11-2	TRBJ2-3	TRBD2	CASSLRGGGATDTQYF
TRBV10-3	TRBJ1-1	-	CAISEERGSEAFF
TRBV12-3/TRBV12-4	TRBJ1-2	TRBD1	CASSGTGRRGYTF
TRBV5-1	TRBJ1-1	TRBD1	CASSVQGVGTEAFF
TRBV11-2	TRBJ2-2	TRBD1	CASSLYRGPGELFF
TRBV4-2	TRBJ2-7	-	CASSQSPGDFRYF
TRBV12-5	TRBJ2-1	TRBD1	CASGLSGQGAQSEQFF